This TCR beta chain was recovered during a study of beta chain features in type 1 diabetes. Study-wide points: Type 1 diabetes patients showed a moderate but significant shortening of TCRB CDR3s in all four CD4+ subsets.

V was trimmed by 0 bases and J by 0 bases, leaving 6 bases between them. This CDR3 has 14 residues. Germline assignment: CDR1 SGHAT and CDR2 FQDESV (reference sequence). This clone was picked up a small number of times. Antigen unknown. Expressed TCRB transcripts were sequenced because the isolated RNA had all been reverse transcribed beforehand. Sequencing was performed with immunoSEQ multiplex PCR; in TCRdb, only in-frame clones are kept and a portion is missing. Of some 280,000 clones detected, approximately 14% appear once; the ten largest clones hold around 0.016%. Sequencing input: naive CD4+ T cells from blood. This sequence originates from a man aged 25 to 40 with type 1 diabetes. The J gene is TRBJ2-7, the V gene TRBV11-1; no clear D. The CDR3 DNA is TGTGCCAGCAGCTTAGCGCACAGCTCCTACGAGCAGTACTTC. Its translation is CASSLAHSSYEQYF. The full variable domain, completed using reference TRBV11-1 and TRBJ2-7, is EAEVAQSPRYKITEKSQAVAFWCDPISGHATLYWYRQILGQGPELLVQFQDESVVDDSQLPKDRFSAERLKGVDSTLKIQPAELGDSAMYLCASSLAHSSYEQYFGPGTRLTVT.